This T cell receptor beta chain was profiled in a study of blood T cell repertoires in COVID-19. Study in general: PBMCs, B-cell-depleted T cells, or T cells provided the cDNA or gDNA that made up the material.

This clone appeared a single time. CDR3 length: 16 amino acids. Germline values: CDR1 MGHDK, CDR2 SYGVNS. V was trimmed by 2 bases and J by 7 bases, leaving 17 bases between them. Original handling: Nucleated cell number was recorded as an estimate derived from reference gene primer amplification. Profiled with immunoSEQ multiplex PCR; TCRdb holds only in-frame clones, not every one. V and J calls and clone size are those listed in that table; D and trimming were worked out from the DNA. The repertoire holds 250,000 to 300,000 clones, with 85% to 90% as singletons. The TCR originated in a man aged 40-49 years with acute or convalescent COVID-19. The sample taken for sequencing was peripheral blood. This chain links TRBV25-1 with TRBJ1-4, with a possible D match to TRBD1 (6 bases). CDR3 in DNA: TGTGCCAGCAGTGAAATGGGTCCAGGGGCCAGTGAAAAACTGTTTTTT. Translated, it gives CASSEMGPGASEKLFF.